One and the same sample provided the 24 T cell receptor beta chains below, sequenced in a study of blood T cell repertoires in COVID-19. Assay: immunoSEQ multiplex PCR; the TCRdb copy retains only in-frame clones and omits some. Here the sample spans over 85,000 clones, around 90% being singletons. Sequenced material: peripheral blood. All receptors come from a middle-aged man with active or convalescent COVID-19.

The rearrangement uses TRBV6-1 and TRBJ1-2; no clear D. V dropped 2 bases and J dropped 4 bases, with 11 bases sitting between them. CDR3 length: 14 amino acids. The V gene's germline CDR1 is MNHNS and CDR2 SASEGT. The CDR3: CASSEWADLYGYTF. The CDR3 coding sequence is TGTGCCAGCAGTGAATGGGCAGACCTCTATGGCTACACCTTC.

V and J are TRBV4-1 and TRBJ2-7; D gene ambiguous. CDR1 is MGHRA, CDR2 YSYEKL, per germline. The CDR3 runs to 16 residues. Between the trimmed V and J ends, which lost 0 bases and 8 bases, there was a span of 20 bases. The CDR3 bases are TGCGCCAGCAGCCAAGAAGTAACCCGAACCAATAGCAAGCAGTACTTC. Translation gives CASSQEVTRTNSKQYF.

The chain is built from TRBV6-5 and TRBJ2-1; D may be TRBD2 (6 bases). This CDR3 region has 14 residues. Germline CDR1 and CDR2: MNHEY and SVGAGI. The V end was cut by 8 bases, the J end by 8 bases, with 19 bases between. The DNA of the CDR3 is TGTGCCAGCGGAGGGCCTAGCGTGGGGTATGAGCAGTTCTTC. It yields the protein CASGGPSVGYEQFF.

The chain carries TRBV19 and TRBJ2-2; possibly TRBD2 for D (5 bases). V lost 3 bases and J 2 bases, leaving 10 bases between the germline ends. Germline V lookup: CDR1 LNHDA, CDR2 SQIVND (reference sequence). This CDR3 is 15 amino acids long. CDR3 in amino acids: CASSIEGVNTGELFF. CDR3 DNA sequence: TGTGCCAGTAGTATCGAGGGAGTAAACACCGGGGAGCTGTTTTTT.

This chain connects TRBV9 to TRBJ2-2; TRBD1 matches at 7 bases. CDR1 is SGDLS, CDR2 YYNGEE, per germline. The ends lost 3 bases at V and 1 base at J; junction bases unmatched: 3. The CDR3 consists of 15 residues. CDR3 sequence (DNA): TGTGCCAGCAGCGCGTGGACAGGGAACACCGGGGAGCTGTTTTTT. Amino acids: CASSAWTGNTGELFF.

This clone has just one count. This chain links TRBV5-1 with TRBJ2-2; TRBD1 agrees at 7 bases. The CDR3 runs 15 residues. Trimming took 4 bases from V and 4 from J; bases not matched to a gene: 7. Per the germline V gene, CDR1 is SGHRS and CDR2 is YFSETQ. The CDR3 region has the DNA TGCGCCAGCAGCCCAGGGACAGTGGGCACCGGGGAGCTGTTTTTT. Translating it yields CASSPGTVGTGELFF.

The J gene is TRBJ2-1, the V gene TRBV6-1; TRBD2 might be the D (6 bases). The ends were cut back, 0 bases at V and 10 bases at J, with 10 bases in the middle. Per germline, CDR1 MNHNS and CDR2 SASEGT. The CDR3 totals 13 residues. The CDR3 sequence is CASSEASRGEQFF. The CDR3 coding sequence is TGTGCCAGCAGTGAAGCCAGCCGGGGGGAGCAGTTCTTC.

In DNA, the CDR3 is TGTGCCAGCAAGCGGCTAGCGGGCTACAATGAGCAGTTCTTC. It codes for CASKRLAGYNEQFF. The genes are TRBV2 and TRBJ2-1; 8 positions match TRBD2. The CDR3 loop spans 14 amino acids. The V segment lost 7 bases and the J segment 3 bases; nucleotides outside the gene matches: 5. Germline CDR1 is SNHLY and CDR2 is FYNNEI.

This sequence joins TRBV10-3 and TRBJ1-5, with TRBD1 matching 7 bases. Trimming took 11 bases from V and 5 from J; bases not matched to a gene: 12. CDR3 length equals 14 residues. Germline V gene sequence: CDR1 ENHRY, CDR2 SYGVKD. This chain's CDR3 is CAASDRERDQPQHF. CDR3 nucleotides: TGTGCCGCCTCAGACAGGGAGCGGGATCAGCCCCAGCATTTT.

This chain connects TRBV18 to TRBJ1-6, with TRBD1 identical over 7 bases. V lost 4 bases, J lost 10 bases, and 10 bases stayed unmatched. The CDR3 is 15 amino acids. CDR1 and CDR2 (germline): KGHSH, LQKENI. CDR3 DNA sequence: TGTGCCAGCTCACTCAACAGGGGCGACGAATCACCCCTCCACTTT. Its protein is CASSLNRGDESPLHF.

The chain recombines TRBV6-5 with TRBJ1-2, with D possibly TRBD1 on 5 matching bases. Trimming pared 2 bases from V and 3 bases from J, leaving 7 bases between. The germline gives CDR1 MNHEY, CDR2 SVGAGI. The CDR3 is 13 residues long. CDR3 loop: CASSYGADYGYTF. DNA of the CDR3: TGTGCCAGCAGTTACGGGGCTGACTATGGCTACACCTTC.

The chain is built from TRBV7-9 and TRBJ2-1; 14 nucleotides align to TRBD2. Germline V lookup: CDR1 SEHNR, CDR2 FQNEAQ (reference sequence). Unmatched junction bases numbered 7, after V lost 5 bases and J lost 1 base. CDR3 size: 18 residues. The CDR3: CASSPSGLAGGSYNEQFF. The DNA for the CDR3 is TGTGCCAGCAGCCCATCAGGACTAGCGGGGGGTTCCTACAATGAGCAGTTCTTC.

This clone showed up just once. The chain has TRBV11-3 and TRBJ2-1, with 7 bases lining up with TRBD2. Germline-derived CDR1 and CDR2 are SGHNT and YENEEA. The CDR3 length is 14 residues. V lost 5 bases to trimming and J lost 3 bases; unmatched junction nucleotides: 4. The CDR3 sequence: CASSPPGGYNEQFF. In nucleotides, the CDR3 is TGTGCCAGCAGCCCCCCGGGGGGCTACAATGAGCAGTTCTTC.

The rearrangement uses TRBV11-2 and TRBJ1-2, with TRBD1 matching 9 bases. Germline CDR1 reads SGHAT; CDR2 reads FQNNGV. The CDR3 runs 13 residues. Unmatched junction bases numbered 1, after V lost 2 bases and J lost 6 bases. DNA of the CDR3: TGTGCCAGCAGCTTAACAGGGGGCGATGGCTACACCTTC. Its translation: CASSLTGGDGYTF.

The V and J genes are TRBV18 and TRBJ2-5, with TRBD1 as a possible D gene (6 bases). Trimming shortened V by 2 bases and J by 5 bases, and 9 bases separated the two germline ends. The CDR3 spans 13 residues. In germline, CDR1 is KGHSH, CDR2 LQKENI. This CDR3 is CASSPNRVETQYF. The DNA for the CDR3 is TGTGCCAGCTCACCAAACAGGGTGGAGACCCAGTACTTC.

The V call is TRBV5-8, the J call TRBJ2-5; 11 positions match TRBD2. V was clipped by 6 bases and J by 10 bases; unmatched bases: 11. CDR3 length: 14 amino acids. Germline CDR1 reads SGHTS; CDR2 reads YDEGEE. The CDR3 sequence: CASTSVAGGQSQYF. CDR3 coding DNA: TGTGCCAGCACCTCGGTAGCGGGGGGGCAAAGCCAGTACTTC.

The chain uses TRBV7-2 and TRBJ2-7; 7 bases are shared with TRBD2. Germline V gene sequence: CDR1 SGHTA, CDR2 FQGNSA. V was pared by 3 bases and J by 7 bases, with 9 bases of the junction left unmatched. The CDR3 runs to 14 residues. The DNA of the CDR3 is TGTGCCAGCAGCTTCCAAACGGGGCGGGGGGAGCAGTACTTC. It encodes CASSFQTGRGEQYF. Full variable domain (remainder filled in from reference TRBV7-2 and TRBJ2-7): GAGVSQSPSNKVTEKGKDVELRCDPISGHTALYWYRQSLGQGLEFLIYFQGNSAPDKSGLPSDRFSAERTGGSVSTLTIQRTQQEDSAVYLCASSFQTGRGEQYFGPGTRLTVT.

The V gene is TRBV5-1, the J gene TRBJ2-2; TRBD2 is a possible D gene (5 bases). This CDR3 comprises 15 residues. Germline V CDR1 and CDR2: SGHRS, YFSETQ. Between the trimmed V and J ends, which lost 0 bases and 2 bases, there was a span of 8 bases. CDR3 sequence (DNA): TGCGCCAGCAGCTTGGTTCTAGCTAACACCGGGGAGCTGTTTTTT. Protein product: CASSLVLANTGELFF.

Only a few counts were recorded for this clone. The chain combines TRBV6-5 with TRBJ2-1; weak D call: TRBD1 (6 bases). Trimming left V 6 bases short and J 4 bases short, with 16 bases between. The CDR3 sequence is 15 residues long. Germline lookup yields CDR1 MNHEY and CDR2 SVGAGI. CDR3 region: CASSPDRPAYNEQFF. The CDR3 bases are TGTGCCAGCAGCCCAGACAGGCCGGCGTACAATGAGCAGTTCTTC.

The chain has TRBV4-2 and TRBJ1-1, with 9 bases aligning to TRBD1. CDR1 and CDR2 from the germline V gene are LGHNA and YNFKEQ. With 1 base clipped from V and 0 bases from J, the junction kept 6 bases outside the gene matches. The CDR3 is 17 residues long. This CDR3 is CASSQVGQGIVNTEAFF. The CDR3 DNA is TGTGCCAGCAGCCAAGTAGGACAGGGGATCGTGAACACTGAAGCTTTCTTT.

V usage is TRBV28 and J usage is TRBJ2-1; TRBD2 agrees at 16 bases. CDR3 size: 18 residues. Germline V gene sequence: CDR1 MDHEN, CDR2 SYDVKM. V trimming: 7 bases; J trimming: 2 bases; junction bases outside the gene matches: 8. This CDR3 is CASTIGTSGGAPYNEQFF. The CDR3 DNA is TGTGCCAGCACCATCGGGACTAGCGGGGGGGCCCCCTACAATGAGCAGTTCTTC.

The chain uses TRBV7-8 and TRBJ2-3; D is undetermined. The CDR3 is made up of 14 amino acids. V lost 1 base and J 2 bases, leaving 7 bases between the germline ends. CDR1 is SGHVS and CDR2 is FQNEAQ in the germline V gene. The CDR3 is CASSLGTNTDTQYF. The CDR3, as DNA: TGTGCCAGCAGCTTAGGCACTAACACAGATACGCAGTATTTT.

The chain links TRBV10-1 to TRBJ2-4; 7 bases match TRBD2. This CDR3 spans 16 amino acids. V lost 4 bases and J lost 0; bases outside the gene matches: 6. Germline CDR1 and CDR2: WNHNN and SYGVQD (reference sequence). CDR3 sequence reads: CASSASGVLAKNIQYF. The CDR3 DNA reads TGCGCCAGCAGTGCGAGCGGGGTACTAGCCAAAAACATTCAGTACTTC.

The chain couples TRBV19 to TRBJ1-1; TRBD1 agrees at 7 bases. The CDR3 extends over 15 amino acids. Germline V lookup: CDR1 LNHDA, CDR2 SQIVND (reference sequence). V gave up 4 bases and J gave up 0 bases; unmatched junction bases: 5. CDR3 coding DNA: TGTGCCAGTAGTACCGGACAGGTCATGAACACTGAAGCTTTCTTT. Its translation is CASSTGQVMNTEAFF.